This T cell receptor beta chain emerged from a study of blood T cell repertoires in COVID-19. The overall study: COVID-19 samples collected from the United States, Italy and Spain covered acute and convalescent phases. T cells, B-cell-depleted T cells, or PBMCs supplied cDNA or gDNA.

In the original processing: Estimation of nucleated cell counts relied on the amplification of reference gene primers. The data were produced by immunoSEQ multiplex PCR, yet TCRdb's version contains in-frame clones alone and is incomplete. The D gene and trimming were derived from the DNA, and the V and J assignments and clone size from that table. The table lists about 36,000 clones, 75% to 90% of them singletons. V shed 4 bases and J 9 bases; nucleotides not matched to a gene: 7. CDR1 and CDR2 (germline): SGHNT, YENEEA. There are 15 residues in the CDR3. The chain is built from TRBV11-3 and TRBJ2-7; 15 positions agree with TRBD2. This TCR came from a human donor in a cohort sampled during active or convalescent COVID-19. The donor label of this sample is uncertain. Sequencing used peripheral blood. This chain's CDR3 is CASSSEGLAGGGQYF. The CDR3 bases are TGTGCCAGCAGCTCTGAGGGACTAGCGGGAGGAGGGCAGTACTTC.